This T cell receptor beta chain is drawn from a study of cytomegalovirus exposure and HLA in healthy donors. Study-level results: Other equally common chains were less clonally expanded than HLA-associated TCR beta chains, a later analysis showed.

The CDR3 length is 15 residues. The V segment lost 3 bases and the J segment 2 bases; nucleotides outside the gene matches: 6. Per germline, CDR1 KGHSH and CDR2 LQKENI. 13 Jbeta primers and 60 Vbeta primers were used for the PCR. Here immunoSEQ multiplex PCR was the method, and the copy in TCRdb shows in-frame clones only, minus some. The profile covers around 300,000 clones, with 65% to 85% appearing a single time and under 3% taken by the ten largest. With regard to this clone: Its target is not known.

The receptor comes from a female donor in good health and CMV-seronegative. Sequenced input: PBMCs. The chain joins TRBV18 to TRBJ2-7, with 8 positions matching TRBD1. CDR3 amino acids: CASSPVDRAPYEQYF. The CDR3 nucleotides read TGTGCCAGCTCACCTGTGGACAGGGCTCCCTACGAGCAGTACTTC.